The rows below give T cell receptor beta chains drawn from one sample of a study of blood T cells in healthy people across ages. TCRdb called the 5' RACE reads again in MiXCR, with one record for every CDR3 protein. The sample carries around 990,000 distinct CDR3 sequences, approximately 26% recorded once. In addition, the sample was reused for a study of T cells of mothers and their children.

Sequenced: blood. The receptors derive from a girl aged 2 to 10 in good health. CDR3s include the opening cysteine and the closing phenylalanine or tryptophan. The D gene is left open where the match is weak. A row's size may be missing; if present it is once, few, many or a size class.

d_call: TRBD2
clone_size: .
v_call: TRBV28
j_call: TRBJ2-2
cdr3_aa: CASSGSGSTGELFF
cdr3_nt: TGTGCCAGCAGCGGAAGCGGGAGCACCGGGGAGCTGTTTTTT

d_call: .
clone_size: many
v_call: TRBV9
j_call: TRBJ2-3
cdr3_aa: CASSSIQDTQYF
cdr3_nt: TGTGCCAGCAGCTCGATCCAGGATACGCAGTATTTT

d_call: TRBD2
clone_size: few
v_call: TRBV5-6
j_call: TRBJ2-7
cdr3_aa: CASSLWRRLAGGEQYF
cdr3_nt: TGTGCCAGCAGCTTGTGGCGCAGACTAGCGGGAGGCGAGCAGTACTTC

d_call: .
clone_size: few
v_call: TRBV4-3
j_call: TRBJ2-3
cdr3_aa: CASSPLRTDTQYF
cdr3_nt: TGCGCCAGCAGCCCTTTACGAACAGATACGCAGTATTTT

d_call: .
clone_size: few
v_call: TRBV6-1
j_call: TRBJ2-5
cdr3_aa: CASRITEFYQETQYF
cdr3_nt: TGTGCCAGCAGGATCACAGAATTTTACCAAGAGACCCAGTACTTC

d_call: .
clone_size: few
v_call: TRBV28
j_call: TRBJ1-5
cdr3_aa: CASSLVRRQANQPQHF
cdr3_nt: TGTGCCAGCAGTTTAGTTCGGCGACAGGCCAATCAGCCCCAGCATTTT

d_call: .
clone_size: .
v_call: TRBV6-2/TRBV6-3
j_call: TRBJ1-2
cdr3_aa: CASRASSTNYGYTF
cdr3_nt: TGTGCCAGCCGAGCATCGTCAACTAACTATGGCTACACCTTC

d_call: TRBD1
clone_size: few
v_call: TRBV2
j_call: TRBJ2-7
cdr3_aa: CASPPQLDRGVSYEQYF
cdr3_nt: TGTGCCAGCCCTCCCCAGTTAGACAGGGGTGTCTCCTACGAGCAGTACTTC

d_call: .
clone_size: .
v_call: TRBV12-3/TRBV12-4
j_call: TRBJ1-2
cdr3_aa: CASSRARGITF
cdr3_nt: TGTGCCAGCAGTCGAGCTAGGGGGATAACCTTC

d_call: TRBD1
clone_size: few
v_call: TRBV29-1
j_call: TRBJ2-2
cdr3_aa: CSGYRGNTGELFF
cdr3_nt: TGCAGCGGCTACAGGGGGAACACCGGGGAGCTGTTTTTT

d_call: .
clone_size: .
v_call: TRBV25-1
j_call: TRBJ2-1
cdr3_aa: CASSDLDEQFF
cdr3_nt: TGTGCCAGCAGTGATTTAGATGAGCAGTTCTTC

d_call: .
clone_size: .
v_call: TRBV2
j_call: TRBJ1-3
cdr3_aa: CASGPGREGINTIYF
cdr3_nt: TGTGCCAGCGGTCCCGGGAGGGAAGGCATAAACACCATATATTTT

d_call: TRBD2
clone_size: few
v_call: TRBV6-2/TRBV6-3
j_call: TRBJ2-3
cdr3_aa: CASSYVASGDTQYF
cdr3_nt: TGTGCCAGCAGTTACGTAGCTAGCGGAGATACGCAGTATTTT

d_call: .
clone_size: few
v_call: TRBV10-3
j_call: TRBJ1-5
cdr3_aa: CAISGRVDQPQHF
cdr3_nt: TGTGCCATCAGCGGGCGCGTGGATCAGCCCCAGCATTTT

d_call: TRBD1
clone_size: .
v_call: TRBV7-9
j_call: TRBJ1-4
cdr3_aa: CASSGTGGRKLFF
cdr3_nt: TGTGCCAGCTCCGGGACAGGGGGCCGAAAACTGTTTTTT

d_call: .
clone_size: few
v_call: TRBV6-2/TRBV6-3
j_call: TRBJ2-4
cdr3_aa: CASSFRGGSIQYF
cdr3_nt: TGTGCCAGCAGTTTCAGGGGAGGAAGCATTCAGTACTTC

d_call: .
clone_size: .
v_call: TRBV3-1
j_call: TRBJ1-5
cdr3_aa: CASSQMPDQPQHF
cdr3_nt: TGTGCCAGCAGCCAAATGCCCGATCAGCCCCAGCATTTT

d_call: .
clone_size: .
v_call: TRBV7-9
j_call: TRBJ1-2
cdr3_aa: CASSLAVGDGYTF
cdr3_nt: TGTGCCAGCAGCTTAGCTGTCGGGGACGGCTACACCTTC

d_call: TRBD2
clone_size: .
v_call: TRBV11-3
j_call: TRBJ2-1
cdr3_aa: CASSLRAGGGNEQFF
cdr3_nt: TGTGCCAGCAGCTTAAGAGCGGGAGGGGGGAATGAGCAGTTCTTC

d_call: TRBD2
clone_size: few
v_call: TRBV29-1
j_call: TRBJ2-1
cdr3_aa: CSVDLTSHNEQFF
cdr3_nt: TGCAGCGTTGATTTGACTAGCCACAATGAGCAGTTCTTC

d_call: .
clone_size: .
v_call: TRBV4-1
j_call: TRBJ2-7
cdr3_aa: CASSLWGAGQGYEQYF
cdr3_nt: TGCGCCAGCAGCTTATGGGGGGCAGGGCAGGGTTACGAGCAGTACTTC

d_call: TRBD2
clone_size: few
v_call: TRBV12-3/TRBV12-4
j_call: TRBJ2-5
cdr3_aa: CASSLIGGRASETQYF
cdr3_nt: TGTGCCAGCAGTTTAATTGGCGGGAGGGCTTCAGAGACCCAGTACTTC

d_call: .
clone_size: few
v_call: TRBV28
j_call: TRBJ2-1
cdr3_aa: CASGTPVTDEQFF
cdr3_nt: TGTGCCAGCGGGACTCCCGTTACGGATGAGCAGTTCTTC

d_call: .
clone_size: few
v_call: TRBV20-1
j_call: TRBJ2-1
cdr3_aa: CSARRLTYNEQFF
cdr3_nt: TGCAGTGCTAGACGGCTAACCTACAATGAGCAGTTCTTC

d_call: .
clone_size: few
v_call: TRBV7-9
j_call: TRBJ2-5
cdr3_aa: CASRAGQRSQETQYF
cdr3_nt: TGTGCCAGCAGGGCGGGACAGCGAAGCCAAGAGACCCAGTACTTC

d_call: .
clone_size: .
v_call: TRBV28
j_call: TRBJ1-6
cdr3_aa: CASSSGTGSPLHF
cdr3_nt: TGTGCCAGCAGTTCCGGCACGGGTTCACCCCTCCACTTT

d_call: .
clone_size: few
v_call: TRBV28
j_call: TRBJ1-5
cdr3_aa: CASSDDRSNQPQHF
cdr3_nt: TGTGCCAGCAGCGACGACAGAAGCAATCAGCCCCAGCATTTT

d_call: TRBD2
clone_size: few
v_call: TRBV10-3
j_call: TRBJ2-1
cdr3_aa: CAISAGLAGGSNEQFF
cdr3_nt: TGTGCCATCAGTGCCGGGTTGGCGGGGGGGAGCAATGAGCAGTTCTTC

d_call: TRBD2
clone_size: .
v_call: TRBV12-3/TRBV12-4
j_call: TRBJ2-1
cdr3_aa: CASSYQPTSAIYNEQFF
cdr3_nt: TGTGCCAGCAGTTACCAGCCGACTAGCGCGATCTACAATGAGCAGTTCTTC

d_call: .
clone_size: few
v_call: TRBV29-1
j_call: TRBJ1-2
cdr3_aa: CSVARGGTYGYTF
cdr3_nt: TGCAGCGTTGCACGTGGGGGTACCTATGGCTACACCTTC

d_call: .
clone_size: few
v_call: TRBV6-6
j_call: TRBJ2-7
cdr3_aa: CASSYHTGIMHEQYF
cdr3_nt: TGTGCCAGCAGTTATCATACAGGGATAATGCACGAGCAGTACTTC

d_call: TRBD1
clone_size: .
v_call: TRBV7-2
j_call: TRBJ1-4
cdr3_aa: CASSSQKGAYEKLFF
cdr3_nt: TGTGCCAGCAGCTCGCAGAAGGGGGCGTATGAAAAACTGTTTTTT

d_call: TRBD1
clone_size: .
v_call: TRBV7-2
j_call: TRBJ1-3
cdr3_aa: CASRKDRGPGNTIYF
cdr3_nt: TGTGCCAGCAGAAAAGACAGGGGACCTGGAAACACCATATATTTT

d_call: TRBD1
clone_size: few
v_call: TRBV28
j_call: TRBJ2-7
cdr3_aa: CASSRQGAPDEQYF
cdr3_nt: TGTGCCAGCAGTCGACAGGGGGCCCCGGACGAGCAGTACTTC

d_call: .
clone_size: .
v_call: TRBV27
j_call: TRBJ2-7
cdr3_aa: CASSAGPYEQYF
cdr3_nt: TGTGCCAGCTCCGCAGGGCCCTACGAGCAGTACTTC

d_call: TRBD1
clone_size: few
v_call: TRBV5-1
j_call: TRBJ2-7
cdr3_aa: CASQGDVYEQYF
cdr3_nt: TGCGCCAGCCAGGGGGATGTCTACGAGCAGTACTTC

d_call: TRBD1
clone_size: .
v_call: TRBV5-1
j_call: TRBJ1-4
cdr3_aa: CASSGSRGQNEKLFF
cdr3_nt: TGCGCCAGCAGCGGATCCAGGGGGCAAAATGAAAAACTGTTTTTT

d_call: TRBD1
clone_size: few
v_call: TRBV15
j_call: TRBJ2-7
cdr3_aa: CATSMDRGPYEQYF
cdr3_nt: TGTGCCACCAGCATGGACAGGGGTCCCTACGAGCAGTACTTC

d_call: .
clone_size: .
v_call: TRBV19
j_call: TRBJ1-1
cdr3_aa: CASSIAGQDEAFF
cdr3_nt: TGTGCCAGTAGTATAGCGGGGCAGGATGAAGCTTTCTTT

d_call: .
clone_size: .
v_call: TRBV9
j_call: TRBJ2-3
cdr3_aa: CASSVGVSDSADTQYF
cdr3_nt: TGTGCCAGCAGCGTAGGTGTCTCGGATAGCGCAGATACGCAGTATTTT

d_call: .
clone_size: .
v_call: TRBV6-6
j_call: TRBJ1-3
cdr3_aa: CASSSSDGRGNTIYF
cdr3_nt: TGTGCCAGCAGTTCCTCGGATGGTCGGGGAAACACCATATATTTT

d_call: .
clone_size: .
v_call: TRBV20-1
j_call: TRBJ1-3
cdr3_aa: CSASPGRRNTIYF
cdr3_nt: TGCAGTGCTAGCCCCGGGCGCCGAAACACCATATATTTT

d_call: .
clone_size: .
v_call: TRBV12-3/TRBV12-4
j_call: TRBJ2-5
cdr3_aa: CASSHLGAELGETQYF
cdr3_nt: TGTGCCAGCAGCCATCTAGGGGCGGAGTTGGGGGAGACCCAGTACTTC

d_call: .
clone_size: .
v_call: TRBV6-2/TRBV6-3
j_call: TRBJ2-5
cdr3_aa: CASSYIRGDETQYF
cdr3_nt: TGTGCCAGCAGTTACATCCGAGGAGATGAGACCCAGTACTTC

d_call: .
clone_size: .
v_call: TRBV20-1
j_call: TRBJ1-1
cdr3_aa: CSAKIQLELNTEAFF
cdr3_nt: TGCAGTGCTAAAATCCAGCTGGAATTGAACACTGAAGCTTTCTTT

d_call: TRBD2
clone_size: .
v_call: TRBV27
j_call: TRBJ2-6
cdr3_aa: CASSTSTPGLAGGPGANVLTF
cdr3_nt: TGTGCCAGCAGTACCAGCACGCCGGGACTAGCGGGAGGGCCTGGGGCCAACGTCCTGACTTTC

d_call: .
clone_size: .
v_call: TRBV7-2
j_call: TRBJ1-2
cdr3_aa: CASSSWTVRDGYTF
cdr3_nt: TGTGCCAGCAGCTCGTGGACAGTAAGGGATGGCTACACCTTC

d_call: .
clone_size: .
v_call: TRBV12-3/TRBV12-4
j_call: TRBJ2-1
cdr3_aa: CASTPEGGWGDEQFF
cdr3_nt: TGTGCCAGCACTCCTGAGGGGGGCTGGGGCGATGAGCAGTTCTTC

d_call: .
clone_size: few
v_call: TRBV7-9
j_call: TRBJ2-7
cdr3_aa: CASSLGGISSYEQYF
cdr3_nt: TGTGCCAGCAGCTTGGGTGGGATTAGCTCCTACGAGCAGTACTTC

d_call: .
clone_size: .
v_call: TRBV7-2
j_call: TRBJ2-7
cdr3_aa: CASSTPGVAPTEQYF
cdr3_nt: TGTGCCAGCAGCACCCCGGGGGTTGCCCCTACCGAGCAGTACTTC

d_call: TRBD1
clone_size: few
v_call: TRBV28
j_call: TRBJ2-5
cdr3_aa: CASSLWGGQERETQYF
cdr3_nt: TGTGCCAGCAGTTTATGGGGGGGACAGGAACGGGAGACCCAGTACTTC

d_call: .
clone_size: .
v_call: TRBV24-1
j_call: TRBJ2-7
cdr3_aa: CATSADLGEQYF
cdr3_nt: TGTGCCACCAGTGCTGACCTAGGGGAGCAGTACTTC

d_call: .
clone_size: few
v_call: TRBV11-2
j_call: TRBJ1-1
cdr3_aa: CASSLDRLLGTEAFF
cdr3_nt: TGTGCCAGCAGCTTAGATCGCTTATTAGGCACTGAAGCTTTCTTT

d_call: .
clone_size: few
v_call: TRBV5-1
j_call: TRBJ2-7
cdr3_aa: CASSLAAGDEQYF
cdr3_nt: TGCGCCAGCAGCTTGGCCGCAGGGGACGAGCAGTACTTC

d_call: .
clone_size: few
v_call: TRBV29-1
j_call: TRBJ2-2
cdr3_aa: CSAEGAENTGELFF
cdr3_nt: TGCAGCGCCGAAGGGGCTGAGAACACCGGGGAGCTGTTTTTT

d_call: .
clone_size: .
v_call: TRBV7-9
j_call: TRBJ1-2
cdr3_aa: CASSPPLTWGYTF
cdr3_nt: TGTGCCAGCAGCCCTCCACTGACTTGGGGCTACACCTTC

d_call: TRBD1
clone_size: .
v_call: TRBV7-8
j_call: TRBJ2-7
cdr3_aa: CASSRDSEQYF
cdr3_nt: TGTGCCAGCAGCAGGGACAGCGAGCAGTACTTC

d_call: TRBD1
clone_size: few
v_call: TRBV20-1
j_call: TRBJ1-2
cdr3_aa: CSARDRGQTGGYTF
cdr3_nt: TGCAGTGCTAGAGACCGGGGACAGACGGGGGGCTACACCTTC

d_call: TRBD2
clone_size: few
v_call: TRBV20-1
j_call: TRBJ2-1
cdr3_aa: CSASRAGESNEQFF
cdr3_nt: TGCAGTGCTAGTCGCGCGGGGGAGTCGAATGAGCAGTTCTTC

d_call: .
clone_size: .
v_call: TRBV7-9
j_call: TRBJ1-1
cdr3_aa: CASSLWGVGNTEAFF
cdr3_nt: TGTGCCAGCAGCTTATGGGGTGTAGGAAACACTGAAGCTTTCTTT